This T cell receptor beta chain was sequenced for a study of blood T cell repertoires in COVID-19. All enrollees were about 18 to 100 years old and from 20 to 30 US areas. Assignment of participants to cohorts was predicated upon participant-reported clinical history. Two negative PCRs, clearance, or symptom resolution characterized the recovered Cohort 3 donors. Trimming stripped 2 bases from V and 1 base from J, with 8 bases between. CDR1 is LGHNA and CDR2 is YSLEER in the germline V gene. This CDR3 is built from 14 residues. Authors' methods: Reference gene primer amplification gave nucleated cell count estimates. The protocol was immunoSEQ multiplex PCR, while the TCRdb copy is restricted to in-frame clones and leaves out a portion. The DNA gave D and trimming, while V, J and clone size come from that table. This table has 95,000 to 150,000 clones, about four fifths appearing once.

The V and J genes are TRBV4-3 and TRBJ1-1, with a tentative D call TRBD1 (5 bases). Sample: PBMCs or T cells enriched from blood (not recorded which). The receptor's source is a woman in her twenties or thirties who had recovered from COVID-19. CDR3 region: CASSQQGWNTEAFF. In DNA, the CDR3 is TGCGCCAGCAGCCAACAGGGATGGAACACTGAAGCTTTCTTT.